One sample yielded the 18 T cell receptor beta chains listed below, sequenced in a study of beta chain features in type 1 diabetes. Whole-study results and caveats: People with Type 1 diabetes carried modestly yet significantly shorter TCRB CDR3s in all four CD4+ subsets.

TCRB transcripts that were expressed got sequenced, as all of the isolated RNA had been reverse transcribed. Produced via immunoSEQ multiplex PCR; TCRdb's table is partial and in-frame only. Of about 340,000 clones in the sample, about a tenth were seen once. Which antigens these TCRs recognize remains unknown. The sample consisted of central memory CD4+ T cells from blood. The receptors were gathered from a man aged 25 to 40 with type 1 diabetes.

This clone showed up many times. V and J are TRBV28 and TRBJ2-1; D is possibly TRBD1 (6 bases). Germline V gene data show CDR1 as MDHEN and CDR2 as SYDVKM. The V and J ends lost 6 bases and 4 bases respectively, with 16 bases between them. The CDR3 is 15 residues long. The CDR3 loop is CASSPTGTWYNEQFF. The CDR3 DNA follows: TGTGCCAGCAGCCCCACCGGGACATGGTACAATGAGCAGTTCTTC.

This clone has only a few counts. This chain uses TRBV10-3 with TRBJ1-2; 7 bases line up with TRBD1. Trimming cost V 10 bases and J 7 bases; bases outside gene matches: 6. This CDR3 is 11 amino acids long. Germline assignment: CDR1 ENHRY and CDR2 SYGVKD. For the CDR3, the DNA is TGTGCCAGCCTACAGGGGACTGGCTACACCTTC. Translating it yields CASLQGTGYTF.

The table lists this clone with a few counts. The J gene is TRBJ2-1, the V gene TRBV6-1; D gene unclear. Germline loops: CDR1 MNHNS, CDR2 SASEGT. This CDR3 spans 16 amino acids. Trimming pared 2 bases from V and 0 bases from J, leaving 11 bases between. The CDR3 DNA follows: TGTGCCAGCAGTGAAAATTTTGCCGGCTCCTACAATGAGCAGTTCTTC. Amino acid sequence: CASSENFAGSYNEQFF.

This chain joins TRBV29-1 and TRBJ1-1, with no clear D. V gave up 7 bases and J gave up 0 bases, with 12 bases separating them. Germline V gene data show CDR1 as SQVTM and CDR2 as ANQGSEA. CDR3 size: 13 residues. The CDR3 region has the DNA TGCAGCGGGGGTGGGGTCATGAACACTGAAGCTTTCTTT. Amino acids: CSGGGVMNTEAFF.

CDR3 residues: CASSPGAKETQYF. The CDR3 bases are TGCGCCAGCAGCCCCGGGGCGAAAGAGACCCAGTACTTC. The V and J genes are TRBV4-3 and TRBJ2-5; D is possibly TRBD1 or TRBD2 (5 bases each). Trimming left V 4 bases short and J 3 bases short, with 9 bases between. The CDR3 is 13 residues long. CDR1 and CDR2 (germline): LGHNA, YSLEER.

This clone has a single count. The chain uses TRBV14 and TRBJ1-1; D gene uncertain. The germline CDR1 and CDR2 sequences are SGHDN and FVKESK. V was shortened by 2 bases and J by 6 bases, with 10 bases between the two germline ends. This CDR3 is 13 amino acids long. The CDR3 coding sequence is TGTGCCAGCAGCCAACAGAGATTGGCTGAAGCTTTCTTT. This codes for CASSQQRLAEAFF. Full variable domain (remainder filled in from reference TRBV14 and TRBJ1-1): EAGVTQFPSHSVIEKGQTVTLRCDPISGHDNLYWYRRVMGKEIKFLLHFVKESKQDESGMPNNRFLAERTGGTYSTLKVQPAELEDSGVYFCASSQQRLAEAFFGQGTRLTVV.

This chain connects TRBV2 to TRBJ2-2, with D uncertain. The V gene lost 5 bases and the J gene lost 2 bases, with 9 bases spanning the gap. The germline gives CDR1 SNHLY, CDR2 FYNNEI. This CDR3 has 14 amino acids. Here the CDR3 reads CASSSNTNTGELFF. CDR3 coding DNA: TGTGCCAGCAGTTCCAACACCAACACCGGGGAGCTGTTTTTT.

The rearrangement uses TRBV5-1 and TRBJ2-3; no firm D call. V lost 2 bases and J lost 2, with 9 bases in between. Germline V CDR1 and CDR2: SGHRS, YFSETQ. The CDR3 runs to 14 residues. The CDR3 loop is CASSFDKITDTQYF. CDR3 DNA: TGCGCCAGCAGCTTTGACAAGATCACAGATACGCAGTATTTT.

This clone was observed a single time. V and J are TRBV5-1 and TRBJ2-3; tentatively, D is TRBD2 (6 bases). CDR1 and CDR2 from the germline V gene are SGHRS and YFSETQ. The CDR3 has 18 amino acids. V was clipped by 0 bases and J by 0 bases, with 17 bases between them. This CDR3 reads CASSLEGSGSLSTDTQYF. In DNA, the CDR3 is TGCGCCAGCAGCTTGGAGGGTAGCGGTTCCCTTAGCACAGATACGCAGTATTTT.

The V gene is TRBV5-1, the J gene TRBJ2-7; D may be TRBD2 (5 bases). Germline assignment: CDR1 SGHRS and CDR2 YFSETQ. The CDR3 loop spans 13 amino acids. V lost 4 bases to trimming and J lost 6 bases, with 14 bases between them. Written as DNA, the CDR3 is TGCGCCAGCAGCCCGGGATCCCGCACCGAGCAGTACTTC. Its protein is CASSPGSRTEQYF.

This CDR3 reads CASSLDRGYEQYF. The CDR3 nucleotides are TGTGCCAGCAGTTTAGACAGGGGCTACGAGCAGTACTTC. The chain has TRBV28 and TRBJ2-7; 8 bases align to TRBD1. The CDR3 contains 13 residues. CDR1 and CDR2 from the germline V gene are MDHEN and SYDVKM. Unmatched junction bases numbered 0, after V lost 2 bases and J lost 3 bases. The whole variable domain, filled in from reference TRBV28 and TRBJ2-7, reads DVKVTQSSRYLVKRTGEKVFLECVQDMDHENMFWYRQDPGLGLRLIYFSYDVKMKEKGDIPEGYSVSREKKERFSLILESASTNQTSMYLCASSLDRGYEQYFGPGTRLTVT.

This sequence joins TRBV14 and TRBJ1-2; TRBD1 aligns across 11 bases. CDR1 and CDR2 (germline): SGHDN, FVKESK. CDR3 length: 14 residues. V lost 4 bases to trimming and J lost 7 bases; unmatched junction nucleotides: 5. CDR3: CASSRTGGYFGYTF. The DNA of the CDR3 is TGTGCCAGCAGCCGGACAGGGGGCTATTTTGGCTACACCTTC.

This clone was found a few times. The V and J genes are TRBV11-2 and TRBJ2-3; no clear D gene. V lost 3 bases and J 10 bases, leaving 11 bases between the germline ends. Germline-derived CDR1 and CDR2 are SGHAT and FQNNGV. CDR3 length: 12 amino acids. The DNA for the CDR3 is TGTGCCAGCAGCTTTGTTGACGGACCGCAGTATTTT. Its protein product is CASSFVDGPQYF.

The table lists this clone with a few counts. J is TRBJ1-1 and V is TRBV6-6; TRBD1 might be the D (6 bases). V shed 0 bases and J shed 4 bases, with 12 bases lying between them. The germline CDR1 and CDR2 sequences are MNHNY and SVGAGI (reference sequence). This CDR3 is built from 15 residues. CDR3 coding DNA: TGTGCCAGCAGTTACTCTTTGGGGGGGGCCACTGAAGCTTTCTTT. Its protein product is CASSYSLGGATEAFF.

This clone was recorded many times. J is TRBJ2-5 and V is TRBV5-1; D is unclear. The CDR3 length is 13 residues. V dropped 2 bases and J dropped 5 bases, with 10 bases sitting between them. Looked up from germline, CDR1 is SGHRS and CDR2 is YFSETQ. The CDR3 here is CASSFMFGETQYF. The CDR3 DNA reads TGCGCCAGCAGCTTTATGTTTGGGGAGACCCAGTACTTC. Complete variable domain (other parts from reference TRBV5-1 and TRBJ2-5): KAGVTQTPRYLIKTRGQQVTLSCSPISGHRSVSWYQQTPGQGLQFLFEYFSETQRNKGNFPGRFSGRQFSNSRSEMNVSTLELGDSALYLCASSFMFGETQYFGPGTRLLVL.

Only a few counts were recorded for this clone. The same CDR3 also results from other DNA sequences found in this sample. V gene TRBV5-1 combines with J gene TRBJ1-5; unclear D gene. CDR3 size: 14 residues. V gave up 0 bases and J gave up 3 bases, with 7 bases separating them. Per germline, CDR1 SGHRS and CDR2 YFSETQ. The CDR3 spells CASSLGGNNQPQHF. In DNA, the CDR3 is TGCGCCAGCAGCTTGGGCGGCAACAATCAGCCCCAGCATTTT.

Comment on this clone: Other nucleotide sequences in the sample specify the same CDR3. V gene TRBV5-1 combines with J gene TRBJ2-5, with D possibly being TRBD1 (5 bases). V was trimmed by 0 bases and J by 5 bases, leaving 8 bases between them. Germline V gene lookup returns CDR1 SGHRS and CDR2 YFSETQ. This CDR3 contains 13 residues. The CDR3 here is CASSLDRPETQYF. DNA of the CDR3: TGCGCCAGCAGCTTGGACAGGCCTGAGACCCAGTACTTC.

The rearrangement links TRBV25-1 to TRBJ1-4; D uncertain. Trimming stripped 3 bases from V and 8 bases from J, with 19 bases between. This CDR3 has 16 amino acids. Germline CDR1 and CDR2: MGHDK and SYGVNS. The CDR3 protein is CASSDPLGGSREKLFF. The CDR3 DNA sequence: TGTGCCAGCAGTGATCCCTTGGGAGGGTCTAGGGAAAAACTGTTTTTT.